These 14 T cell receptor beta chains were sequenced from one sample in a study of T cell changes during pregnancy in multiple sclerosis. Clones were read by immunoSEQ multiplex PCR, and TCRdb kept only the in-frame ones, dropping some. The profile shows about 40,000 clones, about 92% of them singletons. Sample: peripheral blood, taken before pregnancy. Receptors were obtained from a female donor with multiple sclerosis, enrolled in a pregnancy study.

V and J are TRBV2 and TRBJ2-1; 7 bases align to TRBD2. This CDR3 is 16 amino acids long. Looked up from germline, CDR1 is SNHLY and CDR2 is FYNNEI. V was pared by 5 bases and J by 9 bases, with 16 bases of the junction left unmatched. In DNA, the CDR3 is TGTGCCAGCAGTTTTTCTGACCCGGGACTATTTAGTGAGCAGTTCTTC. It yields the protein CASSFSDPGLFSEQFF. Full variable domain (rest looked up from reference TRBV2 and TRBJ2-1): EPEVTQTPSHQVTQMGQEVILRCVPISNHLYFYWYRQILGQKVEFLVSFYNNEISEKSEIFDDQFSVERPDGSNFTLKIRSTKLEDSAMYFCASSFSDPGLFSEQFFGPGTRLTVL.

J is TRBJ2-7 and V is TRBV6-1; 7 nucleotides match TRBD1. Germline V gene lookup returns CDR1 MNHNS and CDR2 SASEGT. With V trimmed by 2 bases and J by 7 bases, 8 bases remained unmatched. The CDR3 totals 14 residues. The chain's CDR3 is CASSEQGQSSEQYF. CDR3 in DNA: TGTGCCAGCAGTGAACAGGGACAGTCGAGTGAGCAGTACTTC.

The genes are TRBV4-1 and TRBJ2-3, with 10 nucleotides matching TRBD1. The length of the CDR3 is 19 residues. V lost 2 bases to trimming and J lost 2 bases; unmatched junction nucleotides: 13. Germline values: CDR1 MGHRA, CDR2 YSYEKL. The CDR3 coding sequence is TGCGCCAGCAGCCAACACATCGCCGGGACAGGGGTAAACACAGATACGCAGTATTTT. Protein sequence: CASSQHIAGTGVNTDTQYF.

CDR3 in DNA: TGTGCCATCAGTGATTCAAGGGGCCAAGAGACCCAGTACTTC. This sequence encodes CAISDSRGQETQYF. The chain couples TRBV10-3 to TRBJ2-5, with D possibly matching TRBD1 (5 bases). The CDR3 is 14 amino acids. Germline V gene data show CDR1 as ENHRY and CDR2 as SYGVKD. V was trimmed by 3 bases and J by 1 base, leaving 9 bases between them.

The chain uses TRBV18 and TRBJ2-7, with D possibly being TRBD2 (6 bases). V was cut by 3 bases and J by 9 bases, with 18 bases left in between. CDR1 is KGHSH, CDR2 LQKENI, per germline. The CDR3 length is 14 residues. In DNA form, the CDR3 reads TGTGCCAGCTCACCTAAGGAGCAGGGAGGATGGCAGTACTTC. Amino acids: CASSPKEQGGWQYF.

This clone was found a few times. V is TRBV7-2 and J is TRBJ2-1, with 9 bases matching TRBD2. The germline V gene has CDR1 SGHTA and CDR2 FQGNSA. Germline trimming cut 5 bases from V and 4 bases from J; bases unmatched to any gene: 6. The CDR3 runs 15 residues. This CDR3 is CASSLTSGQYNEQFF. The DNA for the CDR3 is TGTGCCAGCAGCCTAACTAGCGGGCAATACAATGAGCAGTTCTTC.

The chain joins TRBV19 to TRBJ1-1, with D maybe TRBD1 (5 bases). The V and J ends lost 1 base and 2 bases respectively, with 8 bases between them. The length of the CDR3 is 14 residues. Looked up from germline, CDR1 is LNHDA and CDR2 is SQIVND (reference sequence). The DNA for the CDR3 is TGTGCCAGTAGTATAGCGACAGCTAACACTGAAGCTTTCTTT. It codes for CASSIATANTEAFF.

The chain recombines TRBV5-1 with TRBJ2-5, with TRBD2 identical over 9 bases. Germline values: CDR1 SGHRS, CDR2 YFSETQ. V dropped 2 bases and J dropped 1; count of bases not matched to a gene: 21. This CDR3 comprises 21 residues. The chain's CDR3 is CASSFPRRSAGGPSRQETQYF. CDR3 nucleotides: TGCGCCAGCAGCTTCCCCCGCCGCTCGGCGGGAGGGCCCTCGCGCCAAGAGACCCAGTACTTC. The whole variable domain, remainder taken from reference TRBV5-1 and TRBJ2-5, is KAGVTQTPRYLIKTRGQQVTLSCSPISGHRSVSWYQQTPGQGLQFLFEYFSETQRNKGNFPGRFSGRQFSNSRSEMNVSTLELGDSALYLCASSFPRRSAGGPSRQETQYFGPGTRLLVL.

The CDR3 DNA reads as TGTGCCAGTAATATTTTTGGGGGGTCGGAAGAGACCCAGTACTTC. This translates into CASNIFGGSEETQYF. The chain uses TRBV6-5 and TRBJ2-5; possible D gene TRBD2, 6 bases. Germline CDR1 MNHEY, CDR2 SVGAGI. V was trimmed by 9 bases and J by 3 bases, leaving 20 bases between them. The CDR3 is 15 amino acids.

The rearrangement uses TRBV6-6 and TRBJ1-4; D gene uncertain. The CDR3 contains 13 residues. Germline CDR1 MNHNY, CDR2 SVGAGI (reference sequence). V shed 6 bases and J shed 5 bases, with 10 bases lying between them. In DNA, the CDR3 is TGTGCCAGCAGCGGGATGGCGAATGAAAAACTGTTTTTT. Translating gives CASSGMANEKLFF.

Here the CDR3 reads CASSDLGQNTGELFF. The CDR3 nucleotides read TGTGCCAGCAGTGACCTGGGACAGAACACCGGGGAGCTGTTTTTT. This chain links TRBV6-4 with TRBJ2-2; D is perhaps TRBD1 (6 bases). The CDR3 runs to 15 residues. Germline values: CDR1 MRHNA, CDR2 SNTAGT. The ends were cut back, 2 bases at V and 1 base at J, with 8 bases in the middle.

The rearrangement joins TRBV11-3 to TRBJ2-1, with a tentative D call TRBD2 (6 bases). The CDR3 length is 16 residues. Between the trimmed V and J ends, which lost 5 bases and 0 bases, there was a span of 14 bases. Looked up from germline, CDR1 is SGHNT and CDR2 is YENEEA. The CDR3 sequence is CASSGGTESSYNEQFF. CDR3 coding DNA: TGTGCCAGCAGCGGGGGGACCGAGAGCTCCTACAATGAGCAGTTCTTC. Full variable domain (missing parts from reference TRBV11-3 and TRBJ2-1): EAGVVQSPRYKIIEKKQPVAFWCNPISGHNTLYWYLQNLGQGPELLIRYENEEAVDDSQLPKDRFSAERLKGVDSTLKIQPAELGDSAVYLCASSGGTESSYNEQFFGPGTRLTVL.

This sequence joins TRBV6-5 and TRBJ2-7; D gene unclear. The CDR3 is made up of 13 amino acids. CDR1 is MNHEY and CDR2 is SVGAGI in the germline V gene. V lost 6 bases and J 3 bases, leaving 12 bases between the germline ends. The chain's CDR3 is CASRRGLGYEQYF. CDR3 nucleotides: TGTGCCAGCAGGAGAGGTCTAGGCTACGAGCAGTACTTC.

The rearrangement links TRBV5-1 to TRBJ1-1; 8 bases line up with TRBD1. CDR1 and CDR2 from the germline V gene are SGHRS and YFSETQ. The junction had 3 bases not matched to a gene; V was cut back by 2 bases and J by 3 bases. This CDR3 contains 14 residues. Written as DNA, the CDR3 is TGCGCCAGCAGCTTCGGACAGGGTTACACTGAAGCTTTCTTT. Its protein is CASSFGQGYTEAFF.